This T cell receptor (beta chain) was recorded in a study of cytomegalovirus exposure and HLA in healthy donors. As concerns this clone: The antigen is unknown.

Study results and caveats: Both high specificity and high sensitivity reportedly marked the classifier's diagnosis of cytomegalovirus status.

This CDR3 region has 22 residues. Profiled with immunoSEQ multiplex PCR; TCRdb holds only in-frame clones, not every one. Altogether about 330,000 clones are present, approximately 86% being singletons, with the ten largest covering over 1%. The sequenced sample was PBMCs. The chain links TRBV21-1 to TRBJ2-7; whether TRBD2, the table's D call, matches the DNA was not checked. TRBV21-1 is a pseudogene locus. This TCR was recovered from a woman aged 30 to 39 in good health and CMV-seropositive. This CDR3 reads CASSFPGTRIDYNPHSSYEQYF. CDR3 bases: TGTGCCAGCAGCTTTCCCGGGACTAGGATCGACTACAATCCGCATAGCTCCTACGAGCAGTACTTC.